This entry features one T cell receptor beta chain sequence. Only in-frame clones appear in the TCRdb table, and some are missing; sequencing was by immunoSEQ multiplex PCR. The profile shows around 30,000 clones, around nine tenths of them singletons. CDR3 length equals 14 residues. This specimen belongs to a study of technical replicates of blood from a handful of donors. The source of this sequence is a human donor in good health. Some clones in this sample may be carry-over from other donors' samples. V is TRBV21-1 and J is TRBJ2-3; the D call TRBD2 from the table was never checked on the DNA. TRBV21-1 is given as a pseudogene. What was sequenced was PBMCs. CDR3 amino acids: CAPKREWVPDTQYF. In nucleotides, the CDR3 is TGTGCCCCTAAGCGGGAGTGGGTCCCAGATACGCAGTATTTT.